This T cell receptor beta chain was profiled in a study of identical twins. TCRdb reanalysed the 5' RACE reads using MiXCR and keeps one entry per CDR3 protein. The table records around 650,000 distinct CDR3 sequences, roughly 6.6% of them present only once. With respect to this clonotype: Antigen specificity is unknown.

Per the germline V gene, CDR1 is MRHNA and CDR2 is SNTAGT. Losses at the gene ends were 3 bases for V and 3 bases for J; bases not matched to a gene: 10. The CDR3 length is 17 residues. Findings and limits, study-wide: For cord blood, abundant beta clonotypes had fewer insertions, unlike memory repertoires, which showed none. Recombination models fit unrelated individuals' TCR alpha sharing but underestimated twins'.

The sample also formed part of further work on yellow fever vaccine responses in identical twins.

The sequencing sample was made of PBMCs. The chain carries TRBV6-4 and TRBJ2-3; TRBD2 agrees at 9 bases. The sequence came from a young woman in good health. CDR3 loop: CASSETQGLAGTDTQYF. The CDR3 bases are TGTGCCAGCAGTGAAACGCAGGGACTAGCTGGGACAGATACGCAGTATTTT.